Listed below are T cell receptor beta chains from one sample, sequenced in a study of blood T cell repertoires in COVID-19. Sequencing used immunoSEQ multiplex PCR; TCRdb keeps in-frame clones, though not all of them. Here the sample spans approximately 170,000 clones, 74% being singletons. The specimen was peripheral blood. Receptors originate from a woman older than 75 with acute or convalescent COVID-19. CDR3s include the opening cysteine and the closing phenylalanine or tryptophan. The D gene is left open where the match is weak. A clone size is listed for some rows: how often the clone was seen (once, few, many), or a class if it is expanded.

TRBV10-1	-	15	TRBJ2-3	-	TGCGCCAGCAGTGACAGTTTTTCAGACGGGGATACGCAGTATTTT	CASSDSFSDGDTQYF
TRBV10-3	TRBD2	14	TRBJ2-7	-	TGTGCCATCAGTGATTTAGCGGGAGGAGACGAGCAGTACTTC	CAISDLAGGDEQYF
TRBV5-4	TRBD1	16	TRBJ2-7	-	TGTGCCAGCAGCCCTGGCGGGACAGGGCTGGCGGGCGAGCAGTACTTC	CASSPGGTGLAGEQYF
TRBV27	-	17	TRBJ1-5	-	TGTGCCAGCAGTTTAACGGCCTGGACAGATAGCAATCAGCCCCAGCATTTT	CASSLTAWTDSNQPQHF
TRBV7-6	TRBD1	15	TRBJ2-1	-	TGTGCCAGCAGCATTGACAGGGGACCCTACAATGAGCAGTTCTTC	CASSIDRGPYNEQFF
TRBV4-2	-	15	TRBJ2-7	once	TGTGCCAGCAGCCAAGACGTGTGGACTCCCCTCGAGCAGTACTTC	CASSQDVWTPLEQYF
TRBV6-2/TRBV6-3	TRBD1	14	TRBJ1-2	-	TGTGCCAGCAGTTATGGACAGGGCGGGTATGGCTACACCTTC	CASSYGQGGYGYTF
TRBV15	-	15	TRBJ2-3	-	TGTGCCACCAGCAGAGGACGGGGAAGCACAGATACGCAGTATTTT	CATSRGRGSTDTQYF
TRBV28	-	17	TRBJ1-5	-	TGTGCCAGCAGTTCAATGGGCGGGGGAGGGAGCAATCAGCCCCAGCATTTT	CASSSMGGGGSNQPQHF
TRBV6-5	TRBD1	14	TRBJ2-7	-	TGTGCCAGCATAGGGGGCCAGGGATTTGGCGAGCAGTACTTC	CASIGGQGFGEQYF
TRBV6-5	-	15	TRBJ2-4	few	TGTGCCAGCAGTTACTCGTCGACACTTAAAAACATTCAGTACTTC	CASSYSSTLKNIQYF
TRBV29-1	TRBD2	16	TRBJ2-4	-	TGCAGCGTTGAGTGGGGACTAGCGGGAGGGGTAAACATTCAGTACTTC	CSVEWGLAGGVNIQYF
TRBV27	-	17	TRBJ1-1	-	TGTGCCAGCAGTTTATACTCCCCAGGGCGGATGAACACTGAAGCTTTCTTT	CASSLYSPGRMNTEAFF
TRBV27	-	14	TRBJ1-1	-	TGTGCCAGCAGTTTACGGGAGGCGAACACTGAAGCTTTCTTT	CASSLREANTEAFF
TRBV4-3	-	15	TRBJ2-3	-	TGCGCCAGCAGCCAAGAGGGCTACACAACAGATACGCAGTATTTT	CASSQEGYTTDTQYF
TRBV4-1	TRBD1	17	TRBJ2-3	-	TGCGCCAGCAGCCAAGACAGGACAGGGGGTCTGACAGATACGCAGTATTTT	CASSQDRTGGLTDTQYF
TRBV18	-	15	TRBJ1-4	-	TGTGCCAGCTCACCGCGGACGGAGGAGAGTGAAAAACTGTTTTTT	CASSPRTEESEKLFF
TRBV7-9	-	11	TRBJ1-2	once	TGTGCCAGCGAGAGTAACTATGGCTACACCTTC	CASESNYGYTF
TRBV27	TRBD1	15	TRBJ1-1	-	TGTGCCAGCACCTCCCGGGACAGGGGGAACACTGAAGCTTTCTTT	CASTSRDRGNTEAFF
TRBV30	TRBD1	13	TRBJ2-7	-	TGTGCCTGGAATACAGGGGGCGGCTACGAGCAGTACTTC	CAWNTGGGYEQYF
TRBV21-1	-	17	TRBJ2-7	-	TGTGCCAGCAGCAAAAAGAGGCGGGCTAGCGGGGACTACGAGCAGTACTTC	CASSKKRRASGDYEQYF
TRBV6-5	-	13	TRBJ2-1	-	TGTGCCAGCGGAGGGCCCTCAAACAATGAGCAGTTCTTC	CASGGPSNNEQFF
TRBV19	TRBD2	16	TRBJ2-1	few	TGTGCCAGTAGCCCGTGGGGGACTAGCGGGAGCCCTAAGCAGTTCTTC	CASSPWGTSGSPKQFF
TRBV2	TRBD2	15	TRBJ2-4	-	TGTGCCAGCAGTGAACCACTAGCGGTGAAGAACATTCAGTACTTC	CASSEPLAVKNIQYF
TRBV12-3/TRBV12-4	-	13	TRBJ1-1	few	TGTGCCAGCAGTTTTCTGGGCGACACTGAAGCTTTCTTT	CASSFLGDTEAFF
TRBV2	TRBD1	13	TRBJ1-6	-	TGTGCCGGGGCGGGGACAGCGAGATCACCCCTCCACTTT	CAGAGTARSPLHF
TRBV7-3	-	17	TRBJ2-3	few	TGTGCCAGCAGCCCGCGGACAGGGCGGGGGAGCGCAGATACGCAGTATTTT	CASSPRTGRGSADTQYF
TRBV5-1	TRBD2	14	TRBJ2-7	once	TGCGCCAGCACCGAAGGACTAGCGGGAGACGAGCAGTACTTC	CASTEGLAGDEQYF
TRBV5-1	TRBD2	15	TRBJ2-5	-	TGCGCCAGCAGCGGCGCGGGAGGGATCATAGAGACCCAGTACTTC	CASSGAGGIIETQYF
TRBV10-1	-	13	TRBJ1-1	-	TGCGCCAGCAGTGTCTTAAGCTACACTGAAGCTTTCTTT	CASSVLSYTEAFF
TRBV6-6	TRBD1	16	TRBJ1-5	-	TGTGCCAGCAGTTACTCGCAGGGGGCGAGCAATCAGCCCCAGCATTTT	CASSYSQGASNQPQHF
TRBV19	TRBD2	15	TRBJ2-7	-	TGTGCCAGTAGTCTCCGGACTAGCTTCGCCTACGAGCAGTACTTC	CASSLRTSFAYEQYF
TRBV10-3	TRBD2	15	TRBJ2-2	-	TGTGCCATCAGTTTTATTCGGGGGGGCACCGGGGAGCTGTTTTTT	CAISFIRGGTGELFF
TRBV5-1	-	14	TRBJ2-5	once	TGCGCCAGCAGCGCGGGACAGACCCAAGAGACCCAGTACTTC	CASSAGQTQETQYF
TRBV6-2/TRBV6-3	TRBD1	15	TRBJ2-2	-	TGTGCCAGCAGTTTGGGACAGGGGTACACCGGGGAGCTGTTTTTT	CASSLGQGYTGELFF
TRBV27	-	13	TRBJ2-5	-	TGTGCCAGCAGATCACAGGGCATAGAGACCCAGTACTTC	CASRSQGIETQYF
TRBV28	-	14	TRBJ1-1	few	TGTGCCAGCAGAGCCCACTCAGGGGTCTCTGAAGCTTTCTTT	CASRAHSGVSEAFF
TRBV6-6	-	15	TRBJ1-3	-	TGTGCCAGCAGGATTGACCCCGGAGTTGGAAACACCATATATTTT	CASRIDPGVGNTIYF
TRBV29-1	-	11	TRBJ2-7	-	TGCAGCGTTGCCTCCTCTTACGAGCAGTACTTC	CSVASSYEQYF
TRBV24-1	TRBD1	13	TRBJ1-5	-	TGTGCCACCAGCCGGGACAGGGCTCAGCCCCAGCATTTT	CATSRDRAQPQHF
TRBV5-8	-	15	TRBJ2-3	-	TGTGCCAGCAGCTACCGGGACTGGAAGGCAGATACGCAGTATTTT	CASSYRDWKADTQYF
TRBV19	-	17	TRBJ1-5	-	TGTGCCAGTAGTATCACTAGTTTGCAGCTACCCAATCAGCCCCAGCATTTT	CASSITSLQLPNQPQHF
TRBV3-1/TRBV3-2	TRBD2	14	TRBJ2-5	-	TGTGCCAGCAGCCAAGCGGGGGGACAAGAGACCCAGTACTTC	CASSQAGGQETQYF
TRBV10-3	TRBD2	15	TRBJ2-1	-	TGTGCCATCAGTAGAGCGGGAGAGGCCTACAATGAGCAGTTCTTC	CAISRAGEAYNEQFF
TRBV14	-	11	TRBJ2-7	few	TGTGCCAGCAGCCCAGGGTACGAGCAGTACTTC	CASSPGYEQYF
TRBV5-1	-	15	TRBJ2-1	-	TGCGCCAGCAGCTTGGAAGCGGGTGCCTACAATGAGCAGTTCTTC	CASSLEAGAYNEQFF
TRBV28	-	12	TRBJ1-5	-	TGTGCCAGCCGATCCCGGGATCAGCCCCAGCATTTT	CASRSRDQPQHF
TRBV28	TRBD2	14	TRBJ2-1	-	TGTGCCAGCAACCGGGGATGGGGAGGGCGTGAGCAGTTCTTC	CASNRGWGGREQFF
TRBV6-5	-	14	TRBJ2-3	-	TGTGCCAGTAGACCGGGACTTGCGACAGATACGCAGTATTTT	CASRPGLATDTQYF
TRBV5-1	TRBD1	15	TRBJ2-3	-	TGCGCCAGCAGCTTGACAGGGGGCGATTTTGATACGCAGTATTTT	CASSLTGGDFDTQYF
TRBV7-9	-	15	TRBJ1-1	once	TGTGCCAGCGGATCATCCGGGGTGGGAGACACTGAAGCTTTCTTT	CASGSSGVGDTEAFF
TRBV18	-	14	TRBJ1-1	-	TGTGCCAGCCTCTATCTCGGGATGAACACTGAAGCTTTCTTT	CASLYLGMNTEAFF
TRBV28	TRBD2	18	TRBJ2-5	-	TGTGCCAGCAGCGACGATTTTCTACTAGCGGGAGGTAGTCGGACCCAGTACTTC	CASSDDFLLAGGSRTQYF
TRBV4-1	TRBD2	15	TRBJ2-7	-	TGCGCCAGCAGCCAAGTTAGCGGGAGAACCTACGAGCAGTACTTC	CASSQVSGRTYEQYF
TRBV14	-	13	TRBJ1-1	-	TGTGCCAGCAGCCAGTCCAGGGGCACTGAAGCTTTCTTT	CASSQSRGTEAFF